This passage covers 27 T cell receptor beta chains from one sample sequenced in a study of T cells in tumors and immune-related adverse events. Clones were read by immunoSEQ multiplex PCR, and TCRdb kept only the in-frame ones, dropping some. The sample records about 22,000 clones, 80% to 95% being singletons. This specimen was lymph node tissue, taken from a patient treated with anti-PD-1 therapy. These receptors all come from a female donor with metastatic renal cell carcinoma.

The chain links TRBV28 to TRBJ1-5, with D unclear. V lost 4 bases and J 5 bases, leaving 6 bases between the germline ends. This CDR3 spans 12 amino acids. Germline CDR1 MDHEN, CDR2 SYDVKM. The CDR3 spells CASSSSYQPQHF. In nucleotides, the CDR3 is TGTGCCAGCAGTTCGAGTTATCAGCCCCAGCATTTT.

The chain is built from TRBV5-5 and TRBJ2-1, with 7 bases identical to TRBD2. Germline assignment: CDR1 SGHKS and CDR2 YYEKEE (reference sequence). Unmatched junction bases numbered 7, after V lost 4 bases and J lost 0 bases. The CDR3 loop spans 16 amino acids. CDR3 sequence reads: CASSPTGGSSYNEQFF. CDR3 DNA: TGTGCCAGCAGCCCGACGGGCGGGAGCTCCTACAATGAGCAGTTCTTC.

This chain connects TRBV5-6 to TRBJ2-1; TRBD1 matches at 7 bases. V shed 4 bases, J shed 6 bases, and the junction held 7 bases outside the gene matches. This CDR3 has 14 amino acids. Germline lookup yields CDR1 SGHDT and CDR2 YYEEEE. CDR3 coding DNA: TGTGCCAGCAGCCTCGACAGGGCTACCAATGAGCAGTTCTTC. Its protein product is CASSLDRATNEQFF. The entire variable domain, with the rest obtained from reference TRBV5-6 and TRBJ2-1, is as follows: DAGVTQSPTHLIKTRGQQVTLRCSPKSGHDTVSWYQQALGQGPQFIFQYYEEEERQRGNFPDRFSGHQFPNYSSELNVNALLLGDSALYLCASSLDRATNEQFFGPGTRLTVL.

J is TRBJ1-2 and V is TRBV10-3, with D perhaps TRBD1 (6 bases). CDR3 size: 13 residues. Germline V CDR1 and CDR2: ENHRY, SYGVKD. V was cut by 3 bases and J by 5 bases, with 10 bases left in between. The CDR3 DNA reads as TGTGCCATCAGTGATAACAGGGTATATGGCTACACCTTC. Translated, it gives CAISDNRVYGYTF.

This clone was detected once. CDR3: CASGLDRGETAPYGYTF. The CDR3 coding sequence is TGTGCTAGTGGTTTGGACAGGGGGGAAACAGCCCCCTATGGCTACACCTTC. The V gene is TRBV12-5, the J gene TRBJ1-2; 8 nucleotides align to TRBD1. CDR3 size: 17 residues. Looked up from germline, CDR1 is LGHNT and CDR2 is FRNRAP. J gave up 4 bases and V 1 base, and 11 bases lay outside the gene matches.

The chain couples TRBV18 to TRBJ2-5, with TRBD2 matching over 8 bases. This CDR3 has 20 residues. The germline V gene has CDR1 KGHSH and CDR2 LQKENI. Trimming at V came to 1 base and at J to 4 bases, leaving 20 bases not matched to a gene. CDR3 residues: CASSPRRSSGHLGRRETQYF. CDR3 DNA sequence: TGTGCCAGCTCACCACGACGGTCTAGCGGGCACCTTGGGCGCAGAGAGACCCAGTACTTC.

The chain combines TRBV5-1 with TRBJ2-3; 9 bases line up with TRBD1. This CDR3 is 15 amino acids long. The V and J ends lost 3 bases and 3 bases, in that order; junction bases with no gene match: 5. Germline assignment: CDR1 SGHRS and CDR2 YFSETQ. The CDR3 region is CASSSGTGYTDTQYF. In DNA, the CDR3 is TGCGCCAGCAGCTCCGGGACAGGGTATACAGATACGCAGTATTTT.

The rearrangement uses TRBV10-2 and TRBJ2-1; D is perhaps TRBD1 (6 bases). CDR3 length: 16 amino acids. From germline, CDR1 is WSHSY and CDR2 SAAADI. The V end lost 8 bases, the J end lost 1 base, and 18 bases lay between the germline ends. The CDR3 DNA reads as TGCGCCAGCGGTCTAGTCCAGGGGCTTTCCTACAATGAGCAGTTCTTC. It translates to CASGLVQGLSYNEQFF.

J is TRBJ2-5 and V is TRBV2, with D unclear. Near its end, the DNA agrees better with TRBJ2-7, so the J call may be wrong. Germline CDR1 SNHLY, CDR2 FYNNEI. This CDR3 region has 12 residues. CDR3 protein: CASAEAWDEQYF. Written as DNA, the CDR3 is TGTGCCAGCGCAGAAGCCTGGGACGAGCAGTACTTC.

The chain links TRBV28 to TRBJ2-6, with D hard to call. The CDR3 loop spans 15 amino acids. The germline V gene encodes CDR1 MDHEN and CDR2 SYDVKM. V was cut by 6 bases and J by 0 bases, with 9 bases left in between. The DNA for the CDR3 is TGTGCCAGCAGCCTGTCCAGCTCTGGGGCCAACGTCCTGACTTTC. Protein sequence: CASSLSSSGANVLTF.

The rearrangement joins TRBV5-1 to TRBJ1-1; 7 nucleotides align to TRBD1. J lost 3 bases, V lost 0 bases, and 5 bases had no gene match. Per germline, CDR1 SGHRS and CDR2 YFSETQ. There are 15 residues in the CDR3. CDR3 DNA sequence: TGCGCCAGCAGCTTGGACAGGGGAGGGGACACTGAAGCTTTCTTT. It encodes CASSLDRGGDTEAFF.

CDR3 DNA: TGTGCCAGCAGCTTAGGCCACACGGGGGTTTACGAGCAGTACTTC. Amino acid sequence: CASSLGHTGVYEQYF. The V and J genes are TRBV11-2 and TRBJ2-7; tentative D call: TRBD2 (6 bases). V lost 1 base and J 4 bases, leaving 14 bases between the germline ends. The germline gives CDR1 SGHAT, CDR2 FQNNGV. This CDR3 is 15 amino acids long. The variable domain in full, with the rest retrieved from reference TRBV11-2 and TRBJ2-7, is EAGVAQSPRYKIIEKRQSVAFWCNPISGHATLYWYQQILGQGPKLLIQFQNNGVVDDSQLPKDRFSAERLKGVDSTLKIQPAKLEDSAVYLCASSLGHTGVYEQYFGPGTRLTVT.

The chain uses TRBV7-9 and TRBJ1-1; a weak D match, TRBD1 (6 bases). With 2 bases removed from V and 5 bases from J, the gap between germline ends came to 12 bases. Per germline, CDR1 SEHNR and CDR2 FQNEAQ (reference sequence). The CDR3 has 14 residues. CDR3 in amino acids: CASSLLGARTEAFF. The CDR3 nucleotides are TGTGCCAGCAGCTTATTGGGGGCGCGGACTGAAGCTTTCTTT.

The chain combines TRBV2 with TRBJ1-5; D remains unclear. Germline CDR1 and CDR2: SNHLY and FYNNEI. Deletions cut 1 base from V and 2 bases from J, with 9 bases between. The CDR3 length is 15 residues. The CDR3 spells CASSEDVTGNQPQHF. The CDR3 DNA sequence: TGTGCCAGCAGTGAAGATGTAACCGGCAATCAGCCCCAGCATTTT.

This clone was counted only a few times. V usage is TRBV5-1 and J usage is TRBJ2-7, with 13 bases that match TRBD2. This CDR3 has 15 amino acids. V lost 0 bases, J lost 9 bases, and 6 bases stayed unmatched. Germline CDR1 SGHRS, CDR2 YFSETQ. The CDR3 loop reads CASSLEGTSGKLQYF. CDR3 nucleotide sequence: TGCGCCAGCAGCTTGGAAGGGACTAGCGGGAAACTGCAGTACTTC.

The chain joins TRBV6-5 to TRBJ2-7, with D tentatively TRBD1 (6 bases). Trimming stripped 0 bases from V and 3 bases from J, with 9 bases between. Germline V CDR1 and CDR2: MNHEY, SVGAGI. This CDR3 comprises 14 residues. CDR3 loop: CASSYSGGDYEQYF. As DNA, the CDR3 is TGTGCCAGCAGTTACTCTGGGGGCGACTACGAGCAGTACTTC.

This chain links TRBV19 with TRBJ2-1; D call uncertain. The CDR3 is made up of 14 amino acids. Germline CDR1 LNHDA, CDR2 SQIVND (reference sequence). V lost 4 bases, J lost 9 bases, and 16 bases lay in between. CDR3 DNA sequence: TGTGCCAGTAGTAAAGACTGGAGAAACGTTGAGCAGTTCTTC. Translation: CASSKDWRNVEQFF.

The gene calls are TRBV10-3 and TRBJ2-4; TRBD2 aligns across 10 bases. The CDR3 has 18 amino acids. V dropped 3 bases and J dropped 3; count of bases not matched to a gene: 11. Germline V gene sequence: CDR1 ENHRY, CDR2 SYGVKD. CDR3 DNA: TGTGCCATCAGTGAAATCCAGCGGGAGGGCCGGGGCAAAAACATTCAGTACTTC. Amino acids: CAISEIQREGRGKNIQYF.

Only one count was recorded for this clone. CDR3 in amino acids: CAISETGEVNTGELFF. CDR3 DNA: TGTGCCATCAGTGAAACAGGGGAGGTAAACACCGGGGAGCTGTTTTTT. The rearrangement joins TRBV10-3 to TRBJ2-2; a possible D gene is TRBD1 (7 bases). This CDR3 contains 16 residues. In germline, CDR1 is ENHRY, CDR2 SYGVKD. Trimming shortened V by 3 bases and J by 2 bases, and 13 bases separated the two germline ends.

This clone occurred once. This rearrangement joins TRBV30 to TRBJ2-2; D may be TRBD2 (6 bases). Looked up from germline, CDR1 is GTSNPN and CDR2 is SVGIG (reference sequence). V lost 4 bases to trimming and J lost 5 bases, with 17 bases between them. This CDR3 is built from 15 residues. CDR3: CAWTSVASATGELFF. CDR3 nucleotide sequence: TGTGCCTGGACCTCGGTAGCTAGCGCAACCGGGGAGCTGTTTTTT. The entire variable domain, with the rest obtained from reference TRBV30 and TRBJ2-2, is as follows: SQTIHQWPATLVQPVGSPLSLECTVEGTSNPNLYWYRQAAGRGLQLLFYSVGIGQISSEVPQNLSASRPQDRQFILSSKKLLLSDSGFYLCAWTSVASATGELFFGEGSRLTVL.

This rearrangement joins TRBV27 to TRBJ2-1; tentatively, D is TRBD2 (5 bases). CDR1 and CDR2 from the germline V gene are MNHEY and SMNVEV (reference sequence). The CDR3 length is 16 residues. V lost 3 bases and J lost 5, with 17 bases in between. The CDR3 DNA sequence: TGTGCCAGCAGTTTTCTTGGGGAGAATGAGAACAATGAGCAGTTCTTC. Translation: CASSFLGENENNEQFF.

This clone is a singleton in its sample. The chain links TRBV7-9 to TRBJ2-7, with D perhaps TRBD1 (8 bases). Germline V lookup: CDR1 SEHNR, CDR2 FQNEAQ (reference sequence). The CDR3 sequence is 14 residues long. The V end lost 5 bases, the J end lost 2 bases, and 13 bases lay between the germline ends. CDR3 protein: CASSITGGAYEQYF. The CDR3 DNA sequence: TGTGCCAGCAGCATAACAGGGGGGGCCTACGAGCAGTACTTC.

CDR3: CASSLEGGVGEQYF. CDR3 in DNA: TGTGCCAGCAGCTTAGAGGGGGGAGTAGGCGAGCAGTACTTC. The chain employs TRBV7-9 and TRBJ2-7; the D gene could be TRBD1 or TRBD2 (6 bases each). V lost 1 base, J lost 6 bases, and 13 bases lay in between. Germline V gene lookup returns CDR1 SEHNR and CDR2 FQNEAQ (reference sequence). The CDR3 is 14 amino acids.

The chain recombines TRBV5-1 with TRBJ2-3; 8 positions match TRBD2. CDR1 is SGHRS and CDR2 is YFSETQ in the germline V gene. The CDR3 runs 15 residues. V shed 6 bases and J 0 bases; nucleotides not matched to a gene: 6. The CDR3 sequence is CASISGISSTDTQYF. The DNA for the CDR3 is TGCGCCAGCATTAGCGGGATTTCTAGCACAGATACGCAGTATTTT.

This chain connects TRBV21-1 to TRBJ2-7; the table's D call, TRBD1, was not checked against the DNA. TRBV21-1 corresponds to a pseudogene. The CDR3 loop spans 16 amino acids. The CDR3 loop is CASSKARMGHRYEQYF. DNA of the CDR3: TGTGCCAGCAGCAAAGCCAGGATGGGACATCGGTACGAGCAGTACTTC.

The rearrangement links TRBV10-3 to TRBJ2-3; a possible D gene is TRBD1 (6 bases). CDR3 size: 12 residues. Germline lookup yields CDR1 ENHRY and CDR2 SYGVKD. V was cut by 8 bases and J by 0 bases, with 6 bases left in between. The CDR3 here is CAIGQSTDTQYF. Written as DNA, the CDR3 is TGTGCCATCGGACAGAGCACAGATACGCAGTATTTT.

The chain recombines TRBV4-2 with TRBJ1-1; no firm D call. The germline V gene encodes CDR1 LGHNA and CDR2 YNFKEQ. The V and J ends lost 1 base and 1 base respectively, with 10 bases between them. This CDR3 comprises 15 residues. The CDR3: CASSQGVSGNTEAFF. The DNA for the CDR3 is TGTGCCAGCAGCCAAGGGGTTTCAGGGAACACTGAAGCTTTCTTT.